At least ten counts were recorded for the clone carrying this TCR beta chain. The target antigen is unknown. This sample is drawn from a study of early T cells in non-severe SARS-CoV-2 infection. Study as a whole: Chains were not paired, and sequencing was done on bulk RNA from unsorted whole blood.

The V gene end was trimmed by 0 bases and the J gene end by 3 bases; junction bases not matched to a gene: 2. The V gene's germline CDR1 is KGHSH and CDR2 LQKENI. The CDR3 spans 16 residues. Regarding the study as a whole: Private and CD4 specificities were missed by VDJdb matching, skewed to anti-spike CD8.

Unique molecular identifiers were added to individual cDNA molecules. Each CDR3 protein gets one entry after TCRdb re-called the 5' RACE reads with MiXCR. The repertoire holds about 40,000 distinct CDR3 sequences, with roughly 5% as singletons. The receptor was isolated from an adult who was a healthcare worker with PCR-confirmed SARS-CoV-2 infection or an uninfected control (not recorded which). This rearrangement joins TRBV18 to TRBJ2-6; 7 bases fit TRBD1. The specimen was whole blood. As DNA, the CDR3 is TGTGCCAGCTCACCACCAACAGGGGATGGGGCCAACGTCCTGACTTTC. This codes for CASSPPTGDGANVLTF.